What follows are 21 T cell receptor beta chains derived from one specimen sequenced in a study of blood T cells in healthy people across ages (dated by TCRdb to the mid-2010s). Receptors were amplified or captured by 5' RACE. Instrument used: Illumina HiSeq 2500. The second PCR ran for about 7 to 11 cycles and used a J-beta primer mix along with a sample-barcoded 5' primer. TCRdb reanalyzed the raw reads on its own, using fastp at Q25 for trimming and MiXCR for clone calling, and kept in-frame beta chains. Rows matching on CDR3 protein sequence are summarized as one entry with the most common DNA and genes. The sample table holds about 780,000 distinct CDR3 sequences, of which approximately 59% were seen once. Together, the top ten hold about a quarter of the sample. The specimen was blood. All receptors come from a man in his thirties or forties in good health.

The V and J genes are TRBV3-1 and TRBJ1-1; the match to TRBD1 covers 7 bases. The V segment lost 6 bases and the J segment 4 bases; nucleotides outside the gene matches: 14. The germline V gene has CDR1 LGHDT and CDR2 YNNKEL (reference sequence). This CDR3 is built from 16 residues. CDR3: CASSQLAGQRITEAFF. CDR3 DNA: TGTGCCAGCAGTCAACTTGCGGGACAGCGGATCACTGAAGCTTTCTTT.

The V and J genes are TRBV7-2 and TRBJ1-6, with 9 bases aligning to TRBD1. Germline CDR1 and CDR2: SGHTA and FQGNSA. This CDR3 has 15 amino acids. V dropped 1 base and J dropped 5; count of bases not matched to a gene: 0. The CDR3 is CASSLGDRDNSPLHF. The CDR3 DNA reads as TGTGCCAGCAGCTTAGGGGACAGGGATAATTCACCCCTCCACTTT.

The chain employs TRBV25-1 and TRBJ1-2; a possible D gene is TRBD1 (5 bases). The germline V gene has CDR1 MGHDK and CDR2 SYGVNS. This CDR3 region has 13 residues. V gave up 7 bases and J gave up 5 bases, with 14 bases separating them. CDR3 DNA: TGTGCCAGCACCCAAGGGGTAGATTATGGCTACACCTTC. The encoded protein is CASTQGVDYGYTF.

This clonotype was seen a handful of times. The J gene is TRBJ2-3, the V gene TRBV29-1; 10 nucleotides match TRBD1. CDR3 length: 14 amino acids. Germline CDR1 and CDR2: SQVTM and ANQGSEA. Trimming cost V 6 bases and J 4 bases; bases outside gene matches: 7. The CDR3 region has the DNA TGCAGCGTCGGAGGACAGGGGGTAGCAGATACGCAGTATTTT. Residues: CSVGGQGVADTQYF.

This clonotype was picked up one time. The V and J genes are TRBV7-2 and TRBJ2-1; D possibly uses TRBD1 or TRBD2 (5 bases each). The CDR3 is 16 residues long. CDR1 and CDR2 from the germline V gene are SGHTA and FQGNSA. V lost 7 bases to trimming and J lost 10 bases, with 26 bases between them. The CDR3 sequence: CASTPPRVGPQGEQFF. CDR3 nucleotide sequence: TGTGCCAGCACGCCCCCGAGGGTCGGACCCCAGGGAGAGCAGTTCTTC.

This CDR3 reads CASSKLAATTGGTDTQYF. CDR3 nucleotides: TGTGCCAGCAGCAAACTAGCGGCGACGACGGGGGGCACAGATACGCAGTATTTT. V gene TRBV7-3 combines with J gene TRBJ2-3, with 8 positions matching TRBD2. Germline V gene lookup returns CDR1 SGHTA and CDR2 FQGTGA. V lost 5 bases and J lost 1; bases outside the gene matches: 14. The length of the CDR3 is 18 residues.

CDR3: CASSPASGKRTDTQYF. DNA of the CDR3: TGTGCCAGCTCACCGGCCTCAGGGAAGCGCACAGATACGCAGTATTTT. The genes are TRBV18 and TRBJ2-3; D possibly corresponds to TRBD1 (5 bases). Germline loops: CDR1 KGHSH, CDR2 LQKENI. The CDR3 has 16 amino acids. V lost 3 bases to trimming and J lost 1 base, with 14 bases between them.

CDR3 amino acids: CSARGLTGGGAPSTDTQYF. Written as DNA, the CDR3 is TGCAGTGCTAGAGGCCTGACTGGCGGGGGAGCCCCTAGCACAGATACGCAGTATTTT. The chain uses TRBV20-1 and TRBJ2-3; 7 bases line up with TRBD2. The CDR3 length is 19 residues. The V and J ends lost 1 base and 0 bases, in that order; junction bases with no gene match: 16. From germline, CDR1 is DFQATT and CDR2 SNEGSKA (reference sequence).

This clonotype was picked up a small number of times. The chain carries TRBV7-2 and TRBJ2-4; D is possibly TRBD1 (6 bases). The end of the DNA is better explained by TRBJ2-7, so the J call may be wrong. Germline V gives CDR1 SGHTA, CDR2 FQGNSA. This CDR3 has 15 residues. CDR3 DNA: TGTGCCAGCAGCTTATCCCAGGGGCGCTGGGTCGAGCAGTACTTC. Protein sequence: CASSLSQGRWVEQYF.

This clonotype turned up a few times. Here the CDR3 reads CASSYSPSGGTYNEQFF. DNA of the CDR3: TGTGCCAGCAGTTACTCTCCTAGCGGGGGTACCTACAATGAGCAGTTCTTC. V is TRBV6-2 or TRBV6-3 and J is TRBJ2-1, with 10 bases fitting TRBD2. The CDR3 runs 17 residues. The V and J ends lost 0 bases and 2 bases, in that order; junction bases with no gene match: 4. Germline loops: CDR1 MNHEY, CDR2 SVGEGT.

In DNA, the CDR3 is TGTGCCAGCAGCCCGAACGGGGGGGCAAAAGATACGCAGTATTTT. This encodes CASSPNGGAKDTQYF. The V and J genes are TRBV7-3 and TRBJ2-3, with TRBD2 matching 8 bases. The CDR3 has 15 residues. Trimming cost V 5 bases and J 5 bases; bases outside gene matches: 9. CDR1 SGHTA and CDR2 FQGTGA come from the germline V gene.

CDR3 sequence: CASSQDGDRRETQYF. Here the CDR3 DNA reads TGCGCCAGCAGCCAAGACGGGGACAGGCGGGAGACCCAGTACTTC. The genes are TRBV4-1 and TRBJ2-5; 8 nucleotides align to TRBD1. The CDR3 covers 15 residues. CDR1 and CDR2 (germline): MGHRA, YSYEKL. With V trimmed by 0 bases and J by 5 bases, 5 bases remained unmatched.

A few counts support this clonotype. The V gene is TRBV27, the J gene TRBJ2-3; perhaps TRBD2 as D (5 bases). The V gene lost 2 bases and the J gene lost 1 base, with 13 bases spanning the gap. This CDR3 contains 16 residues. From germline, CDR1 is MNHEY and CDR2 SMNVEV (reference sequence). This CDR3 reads CASSLTLVYRTDTQYF. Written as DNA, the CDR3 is TGTGCCAGCAGTTTAACACTAGTTTATCGCACAGATACGCAGTATTTT.

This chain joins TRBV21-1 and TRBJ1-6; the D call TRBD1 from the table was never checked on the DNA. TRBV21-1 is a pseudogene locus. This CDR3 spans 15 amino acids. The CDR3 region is CASSNGNRGLAPLHF. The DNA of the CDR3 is TGTGCCAGCAGCAACGGGAACAGGGGACTCGCACCCCTCCACTTT.

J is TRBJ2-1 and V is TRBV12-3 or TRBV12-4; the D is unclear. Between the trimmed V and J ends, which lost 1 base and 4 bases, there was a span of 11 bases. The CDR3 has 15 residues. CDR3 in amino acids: CASSLEGSGYNEQFF. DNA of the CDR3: TGTGCCAGCAGTTTAGAAGGTTCAGGATACAATGAGCAGTTCTTC.

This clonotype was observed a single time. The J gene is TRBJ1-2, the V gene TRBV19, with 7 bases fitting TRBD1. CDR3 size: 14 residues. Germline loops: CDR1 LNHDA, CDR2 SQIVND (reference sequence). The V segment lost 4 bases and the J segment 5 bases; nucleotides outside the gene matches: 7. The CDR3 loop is CASSTYRGGYGYTF. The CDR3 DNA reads TGTGCCAGTAGTACCTACAGGGGAGGATATGGCTACACCTTC.

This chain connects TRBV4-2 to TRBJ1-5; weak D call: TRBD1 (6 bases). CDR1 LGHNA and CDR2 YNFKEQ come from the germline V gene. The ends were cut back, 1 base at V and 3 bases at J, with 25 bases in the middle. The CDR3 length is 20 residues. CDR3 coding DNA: TGTGCCAGCAGCCAAGCTCCCGGCGAACTCCTGGGGGGGCCCAATCAGCCCCAGCATTTT. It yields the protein CASSQAPGELLGGPNQPQHF.

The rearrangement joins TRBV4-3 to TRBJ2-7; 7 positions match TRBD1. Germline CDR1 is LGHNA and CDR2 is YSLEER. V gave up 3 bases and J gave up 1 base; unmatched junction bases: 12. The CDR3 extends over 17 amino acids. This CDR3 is CASSQTLPTGPSYEQYF. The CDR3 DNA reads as TGCGCCAGCAGCCAGACCCTTCCGACAGGGCCGTCCTACGAGCAGTACTTC.

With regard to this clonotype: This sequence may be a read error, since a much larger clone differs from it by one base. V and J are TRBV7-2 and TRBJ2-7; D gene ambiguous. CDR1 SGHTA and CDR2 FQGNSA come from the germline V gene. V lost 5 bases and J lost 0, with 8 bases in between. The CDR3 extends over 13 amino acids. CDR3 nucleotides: TGTGCCAGCAGCCTCAAGAGCTCCTACGAGCAGTACTTC. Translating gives CASSLKSSYEQYF. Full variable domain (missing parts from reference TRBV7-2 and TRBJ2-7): GAGVSQSPSNKVTEKGKDVELRCDPISGHTALYWYRQSLGQGLEFLIYFQGNSAPDKSGLPSDRFSAERTGGSVSTLTIQRTQQEDSAVYLCASSLKSSYEQYFGPGTRLTVT.

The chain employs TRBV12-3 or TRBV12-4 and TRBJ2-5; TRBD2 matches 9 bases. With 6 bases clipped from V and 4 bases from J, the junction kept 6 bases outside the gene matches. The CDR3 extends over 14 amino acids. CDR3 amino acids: CASSPASGVETQYF. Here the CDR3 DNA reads TGTGCCAGCAGCCCGGCTAGCGGGGTAGAGACCCAGTACTTC.

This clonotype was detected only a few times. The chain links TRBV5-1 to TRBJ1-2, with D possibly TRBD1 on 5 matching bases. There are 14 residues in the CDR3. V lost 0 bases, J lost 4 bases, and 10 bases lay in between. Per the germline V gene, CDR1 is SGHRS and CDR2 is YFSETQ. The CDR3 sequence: CASSLEGAVYGYTF. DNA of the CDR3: TGCGCCAGCAGCTTGGAAGGGGCAGTCTATGGCTACACCTTC.